This TCR beta chain originates from a study of immune evolution from preneoplasia to lung adenocarcinoma. Using immunoSEQ multiplex PCR, the repertoire was profiled, and TCRdb retains in-frame clones only, with some absent. This sample has fewer than 5,000 clones, with 86% found just once. V dropped 7 bases and J dropped 7 bases, with 19 bases sitting between them. Looked up from germline, CDR1 is SGHTA and CDR2 is FQGNSA. This CDR3 has 15 amino acids. Sequencing was performed on FFPE minimally invasive lung adenocarcinoma tissue. The chain joins TRBV7-2 to TRBJ2-2; the D is unclear. The origin of this receptor is a donor at least 70 years old with lung adenocarcinoma. CDR3: CASTINSGGVGELFF. The CDR3 DNA follows: TGTGCCAGCACCATAAATAGTGGTGGGGTCGGGGAGCTGTTTTTT.